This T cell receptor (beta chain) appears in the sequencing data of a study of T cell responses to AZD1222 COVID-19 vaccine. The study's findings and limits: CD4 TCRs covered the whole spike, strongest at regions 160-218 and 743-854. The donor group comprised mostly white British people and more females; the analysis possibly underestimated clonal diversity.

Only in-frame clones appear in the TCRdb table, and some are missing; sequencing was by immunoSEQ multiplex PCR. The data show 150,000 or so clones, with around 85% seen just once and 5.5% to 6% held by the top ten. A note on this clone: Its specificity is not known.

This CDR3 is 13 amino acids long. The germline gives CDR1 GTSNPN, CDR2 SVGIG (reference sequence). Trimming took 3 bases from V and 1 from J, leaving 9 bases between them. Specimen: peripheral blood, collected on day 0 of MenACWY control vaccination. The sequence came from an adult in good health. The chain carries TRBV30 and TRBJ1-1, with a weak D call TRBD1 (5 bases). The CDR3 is CAWSSTGNTEAFF. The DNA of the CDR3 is TGTGCCTGGAGCTCCACAGGGAACACTGAAGCTTTCTTT.